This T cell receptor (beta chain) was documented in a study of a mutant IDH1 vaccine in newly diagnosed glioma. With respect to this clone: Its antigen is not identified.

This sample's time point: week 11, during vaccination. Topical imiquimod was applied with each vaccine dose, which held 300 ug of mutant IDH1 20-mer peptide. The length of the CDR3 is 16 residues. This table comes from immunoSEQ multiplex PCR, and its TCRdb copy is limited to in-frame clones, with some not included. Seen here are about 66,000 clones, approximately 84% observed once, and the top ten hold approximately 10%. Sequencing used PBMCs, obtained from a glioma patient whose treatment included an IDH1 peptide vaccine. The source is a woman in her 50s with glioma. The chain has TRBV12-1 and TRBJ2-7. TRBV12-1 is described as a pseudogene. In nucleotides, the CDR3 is TGTGCCAGCAGCTTTGACCCCAGGCGGCCCTTATACGAGCAGTACTTC. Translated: CASSFDPRRPLYEQYF.